The T cell receptor beta chain under discussion was sequenced for a study of blood T cell repertoires in COVID-19. The CDR3 is 14 amino acids. Trimming stripped 11 bases from V and 4 bases from J, with 20 bases between. The germline CDR1 and CDR2 sequences are LNHDA and SQIVND (reference sequence). The table came from immunoSEQ multiplex PCR; TCRdb's copy has only in-frame clones and leaves some out. The sample lists 120,000 to 150,000 clones, approximately 80% occurring once. This clone was counted between two and nine times. The gene calls are TRBV19 and TRBJ1-1; D may be TRBD1 (5 bases). The sequencing input was peripheral blood. This clonotype was sampled from a human donor in a cohort sampled during active COVID-19. CDR3 amino acids: CACKGQGGSTEAFF. As DNA, the CDR3 is TGTGCCTGTAAAGGGCAGGGCGGGAGCACTGAAGCTTTCTTT.